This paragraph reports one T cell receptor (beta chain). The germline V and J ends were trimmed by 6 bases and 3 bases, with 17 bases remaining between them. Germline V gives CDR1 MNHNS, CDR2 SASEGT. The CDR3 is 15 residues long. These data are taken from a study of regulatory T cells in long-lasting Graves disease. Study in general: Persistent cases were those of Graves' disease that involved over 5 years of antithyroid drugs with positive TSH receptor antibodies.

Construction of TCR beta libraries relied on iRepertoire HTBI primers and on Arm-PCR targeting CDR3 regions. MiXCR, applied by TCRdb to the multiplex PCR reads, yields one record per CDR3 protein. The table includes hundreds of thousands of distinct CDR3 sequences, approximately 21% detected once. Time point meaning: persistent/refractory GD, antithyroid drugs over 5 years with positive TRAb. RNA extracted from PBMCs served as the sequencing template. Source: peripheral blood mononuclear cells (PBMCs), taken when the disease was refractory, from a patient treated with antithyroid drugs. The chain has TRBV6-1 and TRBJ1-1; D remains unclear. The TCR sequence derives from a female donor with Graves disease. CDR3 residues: CASSGPSMRYTEAFF. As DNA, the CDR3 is TGTGCCAGCAGCGGACCCTCAATGCGGTACACTGAAGCTTTCTTT.